This TCR beta chain was sequenced for a study of Ad26.COV2.S vaccination and SARS-CoV-2 variants. Study-level background: Administration of Ad26.COV2.S was intramuscular, either once or twice 56 days apart.

Study outcomes and limitations: Spike-specific TCR breadth was greater in vaccine than placebo recipients.

Treatment of the sample: roughly 18 received Ad26.COV2.S at low or high dose, single or two shots; 5 received placebo; per-sample allocation not given. Vaccine and placebo recipients were sampled on day 63 after the first injection. Turning to this clone: What it binds is unknown.

The data were produced by immunoSEQ multiplex PCR, yet TCRdb's version contains in-frame clones alone and is incomplete. The sample lists around 300,000 clones, roughly nine tenths occurring once. Sequenced here: peripheral blood, sampled in a trial of Ad26.COV2.S vaccine versus placebo. The TCR sequence derives from a person between 18 and 60 years old who received the Ad26.COV2.S COVID-19 vaccine or a placebo.

CDR3 nucleotide sequence: TGCGCCAGCAGCTTGGAGGGGTACGAGGCTTTCTTT. Protein: CASSLEGYEAFF. The chain is built from TRBV5-1 and TRBJ1-1, with a tentative D call TRBD1 (5 bases). Between the trimmed V and J ends, which lost 0 bases and 11 bases, there was a span of 11 bases. CDR1 and CDR2 (germline): SGHRS, YFSETQ. This CDR3 has 12 amino acids.